The 16 T cell receptor beta chains below were found in one sample sequenced in a study of cytomegalovirus exposure and HLA in healthy donors. The PCR employed 60 Vbeta primers together with 13 Jbeta primers. The table came from immunoSEQ multiplex PCR; TCRdb's copy has only in-frame clones and leaves some out. The sample lists about 160,000 clones, about 81% seen once, with approximately 2% in the top ten. Sequences were obtained from PBMCs. The receptors were gathered from a young woman in good health and CMV-seronegative.

The V gene is TRBV30, the J gene TRBJ2-1, with 11 bases matching TRBD2. Trimming cost V 5 bases and J 8 bases; bases outside gene matches: 8. The CDR3 has 14 residues. Germline loops: CDR1 GTSNPN, CDR2 SVGIG (reference sequence). CDR3 sequence: CAWGHGTSGDEQFF. In DNA form, the CDR3 reads TGTGCCTGGGGCCATGGGACTAGCGGCGATGAGCAGTTCTTC.

This chain joins TRBV28 and TRBJ1-2; D is undetermined. This CDR3 region has 15 residues. Trimming took 5 bases from V and 0 from J, leaving 13 bases between them. Germline V lookup: CDR1 MDHEN, CDR2 SYDVKM. The CDR3 nucleotides are TGTGCCAGCAGTACAGTTTTTTGGGCTAACTATGGCTACACCTTC. This encodes CASSTVFWANYGYTF.

V gene TRBV28 combines with J gene TRBJ2-5; TRBD2 aligns across 13 bases. J was trimmed by 5 bases and V by 8 bases; bases with no gene match: 11. This CDR3 is built from 16 residues. The germline V gene has CDR1 MDHEN and CDR2 SYDVKM. The CDR3 nucleotides are TGTGCCAGCGCCCAAAGACTAGCGGGAGGATGGGAGACCCAGTACTTC. Translation: CASAQRLAGGWETQYF.

The V call is TRBV25-1, the J call TRBJ2-7; D is possibly TRBD1 (6 bases). Germline loops: CDR1 MGHDK, CDR2 SYGVNS. The CDR3 loop spans 15 amino acids. V was pared by 1 base and J by 2 bases, with 12 bases between. The CDR3 DNA follows: TGTGCCAGCAGTGAATCCGGCAGGGGAGCCTACGAGCAGTACTTC. It codes for CASSESGRGAYEQYF.

This sequence joins TRBV30 and TRBJ2-1; possibly TRBD2 for D (5 bases). V lost 4 bases to trimming and J lost 7 bases, with 11 bases between them. This CDR3 region has 12 residues. Per germline, CDR1 GTSNPN and CDR2 SVGIG (reference sequence). The CDR3 region is CAWTADLNEQFF. The DNA for the CDR3 is TGTGCCTGGACAGCGGACTTAAATGAGCAGTTCTTC.

The rearrangement uses TRBV11-2 and TRBJ2-4, with D possibly TRBD2 on 6 matching bases. Trimming stripped 3 bases from V and 6 bases from J, with 18 bases between. The CDR3 totals 16 residues. Per germline, CDR1 SGHAT and CDR2 FQNNGV. The CDR3 DNA is TGTGCCAGCAGCTTGGGTTTTGGGAGGAGTGGAAACATTCAGTACTTC. Residues: CASSLGFGRSGNIQYF.

This clone was counted only a few times. This chain uses TRBV19 with TRBJ1-5, with 7 nucleotides matching TRBD1. CDR3 length: 17 residues. CDR1 is LNHDA and CDR2 is SQIVND in the germline V gene (reference sequence). The V segment lost 6 bases and the J segment 1 base; nucleotides outside the gene matches: 12. CDR3 sequence reads: CASSPYGSGQSNQPQHF. The CDR3 DNA is TGTGCCAGTAGCCCGTATGGGTCGGGACAGAGCAATCAGCCCCAGCATTTT.

This clone was seen more than once but under ten times. This chain joins TRBV15 and TRBJ2-1, with 9 nucleotides matching TRBD2. The CDR3 sequence is 15 residues long. Germline values: CDR1 LNHNV, CDR2 YYDKDF (reference sequence). Trimming cost V 8 bases and J 2 bases; bases outside gene matches: 7. Here the CDR3 reads CATSLGGRAYNEQFF. As DNA, the CDR3 is TGTGCCACCTCCCTTGGCGGGAGGGCCTACAATGAGCAGTTCTTC.

The chain's CDR3 is CASGLDIARVNTEAFF. The CDR3 coding sequence is TGTGCTAGTGGTTTGGACATTGCTCGTGTGAACACTGAAGCTTTCTTT. The gene calls are TRBV12-5 and TRBJ1-1; no definite D call. The CDR3 length is 16 residues. V dropped 1 base and J dropped 0 bases, with 12 bases sitting between them. In germline, CDR1 is LGHNT, CDR2 FRNRAP.

The rearrangement links TRBV29-1 to TRBJ2-6; unclear D gene. V gave up 6 bases and J gave up 4 bases, with 13 bases separating them. The CDR3 is made up of 14 amino acids. Germline CDR1 and CDR2: SQVTM and ANQGSEA. CDR3 sequence: CSVVSPRGANVLTF. The CDR3 bases are TGCAGCGTCGTAAGCCCGAGGGGGGCCAACGTCCTGACTTTC. The full variable domain, rest sourced from reference TRBV29-1 and TRBJ2-6, is SAVISQKPSRDICQRGTSLTIQCQVDSQVTMMFWYRQQPGQSLTLIATANQGSEATYESGFVIDKFPISRPNLTFSTLTVSNMSPEDSSIYLCSVVSPRGANVLTFGAGSRLTVL.

The rearrangement links TRBV4-2 to TRBJ2-1; 10 nucleotides match TRBD2. Germline CDR1 and CDR2: LGHNA and YNFKEQ. The CDR3 covers 17 residues. V was pared by 1 base and J by 7 bases, with 10 bases of the junction left unmatched. Written as DNA, the CDR3 is TGTGCCAGCAGCCAAGCCCAGGGAGCGGGGGGGCTGAATGAGCAGTTCTTC. Translated, it gives CASSQAQGAGGLNEQFF.

The chain uses TRBV28 and TRBJ2-3; 10 bases match TRBD2. Trimming cost V 2 bases and J 5 bases; bases outside gene matches: 7. Germline V CDR1 and CDR2: MDHEN, SYDVKM. This CDR3 is built from 16 residues. Here the CDR3 reads CASSLPLAGVGDTQYF. CDR3 coding DNA: TGTGCCAGCAGTTTACCCCTAGCGGGAGTGGGAGATACGCAGTATTTT. The entire variable domain, with the rest obtained from reference TRBV28 and TRBJ2-3, is as follows: DVKVTQSSRYLVKRTGEKVFLECVQDMDHENMFWYRQDPGLGLRLIYFSYDVKMKEKGDIPEGYSVSREKKERFSLILESASTNQTSMYLCASSLPLAGVGDTQYFGPGTRLTVL.

V usage is TRBV28 and J usage is TRBJ2-3, with a possible D match to TRBD1 (6 bases). Germline CDR1 reads MDHEN; CDR2 reads SYDVKM. CDR3 length: 15 amino acids. V was cut by 3 bases and J by 2 bases, with 12 bases left in between. CDR3 in DNA: TGTGCCAGCAGTTTTACCCGGGACATCACAGATACGCAGTATTTT. As protein: CASSFTRDITDTQYF. Based on the CDR3 plus reference TRBV28 and TRBJ2-3, the full variable domain is DVKVTQSSRYLVKRTGEKVFLECVQDMDHENMFWYRQDPGLGLRLIYFSYDVKMKEKGDIPEGYSVSREKKERFSLILESASTNQTSMYLCASSFTRDITDTQYFGPGTRLTVL.

The rearrangement joins TRBV5-1 to TRBJ2-1; possibly TRBD2 for D (5 bases). The CDR3 loop spans 14 amino acids. The germline V and J ends were trimmed by 0 bases and 16 bases, with 20 bases remaining between them. CDR1 and CDR2 from the germline V gene are SGHRS and YFSETQ. The CDR3 loop is CASSLAPLVALQFF. The CDR3 DNA is TGCGCCAGCAGCTTGGCTCCGCTGGTAGCGCTTCAATTCTTC.

V and J are TRBV28 and TRBJ2-5; TRBD1 aligns across 9 bases. Judging by the DNA end, TRBJ2-7 fits better; the J call may be wrong. The CDR3 runs to 14 residues. Per the germline V gene, CDR1 is MDHEN and CDR2 is SYDVKM. The CDR3 spells CASSWGDRDYEQYF. CDR3 DNA: TGTGCCAGCAGTTGGGGGGACAGGGACTACGAGCAGTACTTC.

The sample holds one count of this clone. This chain uses TRBV4-1 with TRBJ2-1; the D gene is possibly TRBD1 (6 bases). Germline CDR1 is MGHRA and CDR2 is YSYEKL. The CDR3 length is 14 residues. V was clipped by 1 base and J by 9 bases, with 13 bases between them. CDR3 in DNA: TGCGCCAGCAGCCAAGGATACAGGGCGTTTGAGCAGTTCTTC. Protein product: CASSQGYRAFEQFF.